Following are 30 T cell receptor beta chains from one sample sequenced in a study of identical twins. TCRdb analysed the 5' RACE reads with MiXCR anew, one entry per CDR3 protein. The sample has 750,000 to 950,000 distinct CDR3 sequences; roughly an eighth are singletons. Separately, the same data were catalogued under a study of yellow fever vaccine responses in identical twins.

Sequences were obtained from PBMCs. These TCRs come from a woman aged 18-29 years in good health.

This clonotype came up a few times. V gene TRBV7-9 combines with J gene TRBJ2-7, with D possibly TRBD2 on 5 matching bases. V lost 1 base to trimming and J lost 2 bases, with 15 bases between them. CDR1 SEHNR and CDR2 FQNEAQ come from the germline V gene (reference sequence). This CDR3 comprises 16 residues. The CDR3 nucleotides read TGTGCCAGCAGCTTAGTAACGGGAAAGAGGACCTACGAGCAGTACGTC. Translation gives CASSLVTGKRTYEQYV.

The gene calls are TRBV20-1 and TRBJ2-7, with D possibly called TRBD1 or TRBD2 (5 bases each). The CDR3 covers 15 residues. V lost 1 base and J lost 3, with 16 bases in between. Germline V gives CDR1 DFQATT, CDR2 SNEGSKA (reference sequence). This CDR3 reads CSARGASGAYYEQYF. DNA of the CDR3: TGCAGTGCTAGAGGCGCCTCCGGGGCTTACTACGAGCAGTACTTC.

This clonotype was found a few times. The rearrangement uses TRBV4-1 and TRBJ1-2, with D maybe TRBD1 (6 bases). Germline CDR1 reads MGHRA; CDR2 reads YSYEKL. The CDR3 is 14 amino acids. Deletions cut 6 bases from V and 8 bases from J, with 19 bases between. CDR3 DNA: TGCGCCAGCAGAAACACGGGGGGGCGCAAGGGCTACACCTTC. Protein product: CASRNTGGRKGYTF.

This clonotype has a handful of counts. This sequence joins TRBV27 and TRBJ2-2; either TRBD1 or TRBD2 may supply D (5 bases each). Looked up from germline, CDR1 is MNHEY and CDR2 is SMNVEV (reference sequence). CDR3 length: 14 residues. Trimming pared 3 bases from V and 3 bases from J, leaving 8 bases between. CDR3 protein: CASSFQGDTGELFF. Here the CDR3 DNA reads TGTGCCAGCAGTTTCCAGGGAGACACCGGGGAGCTGTTTTTT.

A few counts support this clonotype. The rearrangement joins TRBV12-3 or TRBV12-4 to TRBJ2-1; 8 bases fit TRBD2. With 6 bases clipped from V and 3 bases from J, the junction kept 10 bases outside the gene matches. CDR3 length: 16 residues. The DNA for the CDR3 is TGTGCCAGCAGGGCCCGGGGGGGCGGACACTACAATGAGCAGTTCTTC. Residues: CASRARGGGHYNEQFF.

This rearrangement joins TRBV12-3 or TRBV12-4 to TRBJ2-7, with D perhaps matching TRBD2 (6 bases). Trimming took off 1 base at V and 6 bases at J, with 16 bases between the two ends. The CDR3 extends over 15 amino acids. CDR3 residues: CASSLVPAGRSEQYF. DNA of the CDR3: TGTGCCAGCAGTTTAGTCCCAGCGGGCAGATCCGAGCAGTACTTC.

This chain connects TRBV5-1 to TRBJ2-3; D is ambiguous. The CDR3 consists of 14 residues. Per germline, CDR1 SGHRS and CDR2 YFSETQ. Trimming stripped 0 bases from V and 6 bases from J, with 11 bases between. The CDR3 DNA reads as TGCGCCAGCAGCTTGGTGGACCCCCGGGATACGCAGTATTTT. Translated: CASSLVDPRDTQYF. Full variable domain (missing parts from reference TRBV5-1 and TRBJ2-3): KAGVTQTPRYLIKTRGQQVTLSCSPISGHRSVSWYQQTPGQGLQFLFEYFSETQRNKGNFPGRFSGRQFSNSRSEMNVSTLELGDSALYLCASSLVDPRDTQYFGPGTRLTVL.

Only a few counts were recorded for this clonotype. The V gene is TRBV7-9, the J gene TRBJ2-1; 7 nucleotides line up with TRBD2. The V gene end was trimmed by 1 base and the J gene end by 5 bases; junction bases not matched to a gene: 8. In germline, CDR1 is SEHNR, CDR2 FQNEAQ (reference sequence). This CDR3 comprises 16 residues. CDR3 sequence reads: CASSLVAGESHNEQFF. CDR3 sequence (DNA): TGTGCCAGCAGCTTAGTGGCGGGAGAATCCCACAATGAGCAGTTCTTC. Based on the CDR3 plus reference TRBV7-9 and TRBJ2-1, the full variable domain is DTGVSQNPRHKITKRGQNVTFRCDPISEHNRLYWYRQTLGQGPEFLTYFQNEAQLEKSRLLSDRFSAERPKGSFSTLEIQRTEQGDSAMYLCASSLVAGESHNEQFFGPGTRLTVL.

The rearrangement links TRBV12-3 or TRBV12-4 to TRBJ2-1; D is possibly TRBD2 (6 bases). The CDR3 length is 12 residues. The V gene lost 7 bases and the J gene lost 9 bases, with 13 bases spanning the gap. The chain's CDR3 is CASNAGPREQFF. DNA of the CDR3: TGTGCCAGCAACGCGGGGCCCCGTGAGCAGTTCTTC.

The rearrangement links TRBV10-3 to TRBJ1-1, with D tentatively TRBD1 (5 bases). The CDR3 is 13 residues long. The ends were cut back, 3 bases at V and 5 bases at J, with 10 bases in the middle. Germline V lookup: CDR1 ENHRY, CDR2 SYGVKD. The CDR3: CAISDRDGTEAFF. The CDR3 coding sequence is TGTGCCATCAGTGACAGGGATGGAACTGAAGCTTTCTTT.

This clonotype was observed at least ten times. The V and J genes are TRBV24-1 and TRBJ2-1, with 9 bases lining up with TRBD1. The CDR3 is made up of 17 amino acids. Germline loops: CDR1 KGHDR, CDR2 SFDVKD. V lost 3 bases and J lost 0; bases outside the gene matches: 5. Here the CDR3 DNA reads TGTGCCACCAGTGATAACAGGGGGCTGGGCTCCTACAATGAGCAGTTCTTC. Its translation: CATSDNRGLGSYNEQFF.

This clonotype has only a few counts. This sequence joins TRBV20-1 and TRBJ2-1; 10 bases align to TRBD1. The CDR3 is made up of 14 amino acids. CDR1 and CDR2 from the germline V gene are DFQATT and SNEGSKA (reference sequence). V lost 6 bases to trimming and J lost 5 bases; unmatched junction nucleotides: 7. CDR3 region: CSAPPGQGNNEQFF. The CDR3 nucleotides read TGCAGTGCACCACCGGGACAGGGGAACAATGAGCAGTTCTTC.

V is TRBV27 and J is TRBJ2-3; D gene unclear. This CDR3 comprises 11 residues. Trimming removed 5 bases from V and 8 bases from J, with 8 bases in between. CDR1 and CDR2 from the germline V gene are MNHEY and SMNVEV (reference sequence). In DNA form, the CDR3 reads TGTGCCAGCAGTATAATGGGTACGCAGTATTTT. Its protein is CASSIMGTQYF.

This clonotype was seen only a few times. The V gene is TRBV12-3 or TRBV12-4, the J gene TRBJ1-4, with D maybe TRBD1 (5 bases). With 8 bases removed from V and 8 bases from J, the gap between germline ends came to 21 bases. The CDR3 spans 15 residues. The CDR3 spells CASVLGGRRLEKLFF. DNA of the CDR3: TGTGCCAGCGTACTGGGGGGTCGACGTTTAGAAAAACTGTTTTTT.

V gene TRBV7-9 combines with J gene TRBJ2-7; 12 bases are shared with TRBD2. The CDR3 length is 15 residues. Trimming at V came to 6 bases and at J to 6 bases, leaving 9 bases not matched to a gene. Germline CDR1 is SEHNR and CDR2 is FQNEAQ (reference sequence). The CDR3 loop is CASRNPGLAGTEQYF. CDR3 sequence (DNA): TGTGCCAGCAGAAATCCGGGACTAGCGGGTACCGAGCAGTACTTC.

This sequence joins TRBV29-1 and TRBJ2-1; D gene uncertain. V lost 4 bases, J lost 3 bases, and 4 bases lay in between. Germline values: CDR1 SQVTM, CDR2 ANQGSEA. CDR3 length: 11 residues. DNA of the CDR3: TGCAGCGTTGCTCTCTACAATGAGCAGTTCTTC. Its translation is CSVALYNEQFF.

This clonotype was found a few times. This chain connects TRBV11-2 to TRBJ2-7, with TRBD2 matching 10 bases. V lost 4 bases, J lost 5 bases, and 5 bases stayed unmatched. The germline V gene has CDR1 SGHAT and CDR2 FQNNGV. The CDR3 is 14 amino acids. The CDR3 DNA follows: TGTGCCAGCAGCTACCGGCTAGCGGGAGACGAGCAGTACTTC. Residues: CASSYRLAGDEQYF.

In its sample, this clonotype was seen a few times. The chain employs TRBV7-9 and TRBJ2-4; D is possibly TRBD1 or TRBD2 (5 bases each). V shed 5 bases and J shed 1 base, with 12 bases lying between them. The germline CDR1 and CDR2 sequences are SEHNR and FQNEAQ (reference sequence). This CDR3 has 15 residues. The CDR3, as DNA: TGTGCCAGCAGCGGGGGTGCCTCGGCCAAAAACATTCAGTACTTC. As protein: CASSGGASAKNIQYF.

This clonotype was recorded at least ten times. The V gene is TRBV3-1, the J gene TRBJ1-1; no reliable D call. Germline V gives CDR1 LGHDT, CDR2 YNNKEL (reference sequence). Trimming shortened V by 0 bases and J by 1 base, and 6 bases separated the two germline ends. The CDR3 runs 14 residues. CDR3 in DNA: TGTGCCAGCAGCCAAGACAGGAGGAACACTGAAGCTTTCTTT. Translating gives CASSQDRRNTEAFF.

CDR3 nucleotide sequence: TGTGCCAGCAGCCTTCACACGGGACTAGCGGGATCCGGCTACGAGCAGTACTTC. Translating it yields CASSLHTGLAGSGYEQYF. The chain is built from TRBV5-6 and TRBJ2-7; TRBD2 matches at 13 bases. V was pared by 4 bases and J by 3 bases, with 13 bases of the junction left unmatched. Germline assignment: CDR1 SGHDT and CDR2 YYEEEE. This CDR3 is 18 amino acids long.

The chain has TRBV5-1 and TRBJ1-6; a possible D gene is TRBD1 (6 bases). Germline V CDR1 and CDR2: SGHRS, YFSETQ. The CDR3 is made up of 13 amino acids. V lost 6 bases and J lost 3, with 7 bases in between. CDR3 nucleotides: TGCGCCAGCACGGACAGCTATAATTCACCCCTCCACTTT. Encoded protein: CASTDSYNSPLHF.

The table lists this clonotype with many counts. The chain recombines TRBV10-3 with TRBJ2-5, with D possibly being TRBD1 (6 bases). V was cut by 8 bases and J by 4 bases, with 14 bases left in between. Germline V lookup: CDR1 ENHRY, CDR2 SYGVKD. The CDR3 has 13 residues. CDR3 sequence: CAIELQGSETQYF. For the CDR3, the DNA is TGTGCCATCGAATTACAGGGATCAGAGACCCAGTACTTC.

As DNA, the CDR3 is TGCGCCAGCAGCCAAGATGGGTACAGGGCAGAGAATGAAAAACTGTTTTTT. As protein: CASSQDGYRAENEKLFF. V and J are TRBV4-1 and TRBJ1-4; D is perhaps TRBD1 (6 bases). Germline V gene data show CDR1 as MGHRA and CDR2 as YSYEKL. There are 17 residues in the CDR3. V shed 0 bases and J shed 5 bases, with 16 bases lying between them.

This chain connects TRBV4-1 to TRBJ2-5; tentatively, D is TRBD1 (6 bases). This CDR3 is 14 amino acids long. The germline V gene has CDR1 MGHRA and CDR2 YSYEKL. Trimming stripped 3 bases from V and 4 bases from J, with 12 bases between. The CDR3 DNA reads as TGCGCCAGCAGCCATCCTCTAGGGGGAGAGACCCAGTACTTC. The encoded protein is CASSHPLGGETQYF.

The chain employs TRBV28 and TRBJ2-3, with 15 bases fitting TRBD2. The V and J ends lost 3 bases and 0 bases, in that order; junction bases with no gene match: 4. Germline V CDR1 and CDR2: MDHEN, SYDVKM. This CDR3 spans 18 amino acids. Here the CDR3 DNA reads TGTGCCAGCAGTTTTGGGACTAGCGGGGGGCGGAGCACAGATACGCAGTATTTT. Residues: CASSFGTSGGRSTDTQYF.

CDR3 in DNA: TGTGCCAGCAGCGTATCCAGGACAGGGGGAACCTACGAGCAGTACTTC. As protein: CASSVSRTGGTYEQYF. The chain links TRBV7-9 to TRBJ2-7; 10 bases are shared with TRBD1. The CDR3 runs 16 residues. Germline lookup yields CDR1 SEHNR and CDR2 FQNEAQ (reference sequence). With 5 bases clipped from V and 2 bases from J, the junction kept 9 bases outside the gene matches.

This sequence joins TRBV28 and TRBJ2-7; D ambiguous. The CDR3 totals 13 residues. V was cut by 6 bases and J by 0 bases, with 9 bases left in between. Per germline, CDR1 MDHEN and CDR2 SYDVKM. CDR3 sequence: CASRSESSYEQYV. The CDR3 nucleotides read TGTGCCAGCAGAAGTGAGAGCTCCTACGAGCAGTACGTC.

This clonotype was detected only a few times. The genes are TRBV5-1 and TRBJ1-2; TRBD1 is a possible D gene (5 bases). This CDR3 is 13 amino acids long. Trimming took 4 bases from V and 6 from J, leaving 13 bases between them. Germline CDR1 SGHRS, CDR2 YFSETQ. The DNA for the CDR3 is TGCGCCAGCAGCCTCGGGGGGGGTCATGGCTACACCTTC. Protein sequence: CASSLGGGHGYTF.

This clonotype was picked up a small number of times. The chain has TRBV12-3 or TRBV12-4 and TRBJ2-2; 12 bases are a match to TRBD2. The trim removed 2 bases at V and 3 bases at J, leaving 19 bases unmatched. There are 22 residues in the CDR3. CDR3 sequence (DNA): TGTGCCAGCAGTTTACTTAAGAGGGGACTAGCGGGCCTAGGGCGATACACCGGGGAGCTGTTTTTT. Amino acids: CASSLLKRGLAGLGRYTGELFF.

This clonotype was observed many times. The rearrangement joins TRBV12-3 or TRBV12-4 to TRBJ2-1; 14 positions agree with TRBD2. Trimming took 6 bases from V and 4 from J; bases not matched to a gene: 8. The length of the CDR3 is 17 residues. Here the CDR3 DNA reads TGTGCCAGCAGACCAGGACTAGCGGGGGGCTTATACAATGAGCAGTTCTTC. It yields the protein CASRPGLAGGLYNEQFF.